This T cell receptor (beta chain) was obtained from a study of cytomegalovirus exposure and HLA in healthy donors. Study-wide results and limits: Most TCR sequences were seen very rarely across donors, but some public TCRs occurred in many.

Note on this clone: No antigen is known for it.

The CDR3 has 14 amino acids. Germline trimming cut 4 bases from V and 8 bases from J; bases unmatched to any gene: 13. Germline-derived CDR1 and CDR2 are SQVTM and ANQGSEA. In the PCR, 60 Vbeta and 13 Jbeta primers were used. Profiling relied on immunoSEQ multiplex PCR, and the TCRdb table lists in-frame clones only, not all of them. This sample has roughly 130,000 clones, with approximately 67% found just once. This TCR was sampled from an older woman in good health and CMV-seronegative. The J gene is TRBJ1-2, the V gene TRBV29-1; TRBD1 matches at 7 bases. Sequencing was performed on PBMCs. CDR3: CSVVVGTDFLGYTF. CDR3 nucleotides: TGCAGCGTTGTGGTGGGGACAGATTTTTTGGGCTACACCTTC.